This T cell receptor beta chain was obtained from a study of blood T cell repertoires in COVID-19. Generated by immunoSEQ multiplex PCR, the TCRdb table keeps only in-frame clones and is missing some. The sample shows about 68,000 clones, 75% to 90% of them seen only once. V lost 6 bases, J lost 8 bases, and 3 bases stayed unmatched. In germline, CDR1 is SNHLY, CDR2 FYNNEI. There are 13 residues in the CDR3. This receptor was identified in a man aged 25 to 40 with acute or convalescent COVID-19. The material sequenced was peripheral blood. The J gene is TRBJ2-1, the V gene TRBV2; TRBD1 agrees at 11 bases. The CDR3 coding sequence is TGTGCCAGCAGCGGACAGGGGGCCCATGAGCAGTTCTTC. Its protein product is CASSGQGAHEQFF.